The entry below describes one T cell receptor (beta chain). Its specificity is unknown. These data come from a study of T cells after yellow fever vaccination. General study points: Clonotypes shared by both compartments, CD4 and CD8, made up a small share. The secondary response peaked faster, at day 5 versus 15, but was weaker.

Universal primer sites and UMIs were introduced during 5'RACE template-switching synthesis of TCR cDNA. TCRdb recomputed calls from the 5' RACE reads with MiXCR, one row per CDR3 protein. The table has around 400,000 distinct CDR3 sequences, roughly 12% seen once. The sequences come from PBMCs, collected on the day of the first yellow fever vaccination. The sequence was collected from a man between 18 and 35 years old who received the YFV17D yellow fever vaccine.

The CDR3 DNA reads as TGCAGCGTGGGCAGGCAGTCGGGCACTGAAGCTTTCTTT. It translates to CSVGRQSGTEAFF. The chain has TRBV29-1 and TRBJ1-1; D not certain. Germline lookup yields CDR1 SQVTM and CDR2 ANQGSEA. The CDR3 spans 13 residues. The V end was cut by 6 bases, the J end by 4 bases, with 15 bases between.